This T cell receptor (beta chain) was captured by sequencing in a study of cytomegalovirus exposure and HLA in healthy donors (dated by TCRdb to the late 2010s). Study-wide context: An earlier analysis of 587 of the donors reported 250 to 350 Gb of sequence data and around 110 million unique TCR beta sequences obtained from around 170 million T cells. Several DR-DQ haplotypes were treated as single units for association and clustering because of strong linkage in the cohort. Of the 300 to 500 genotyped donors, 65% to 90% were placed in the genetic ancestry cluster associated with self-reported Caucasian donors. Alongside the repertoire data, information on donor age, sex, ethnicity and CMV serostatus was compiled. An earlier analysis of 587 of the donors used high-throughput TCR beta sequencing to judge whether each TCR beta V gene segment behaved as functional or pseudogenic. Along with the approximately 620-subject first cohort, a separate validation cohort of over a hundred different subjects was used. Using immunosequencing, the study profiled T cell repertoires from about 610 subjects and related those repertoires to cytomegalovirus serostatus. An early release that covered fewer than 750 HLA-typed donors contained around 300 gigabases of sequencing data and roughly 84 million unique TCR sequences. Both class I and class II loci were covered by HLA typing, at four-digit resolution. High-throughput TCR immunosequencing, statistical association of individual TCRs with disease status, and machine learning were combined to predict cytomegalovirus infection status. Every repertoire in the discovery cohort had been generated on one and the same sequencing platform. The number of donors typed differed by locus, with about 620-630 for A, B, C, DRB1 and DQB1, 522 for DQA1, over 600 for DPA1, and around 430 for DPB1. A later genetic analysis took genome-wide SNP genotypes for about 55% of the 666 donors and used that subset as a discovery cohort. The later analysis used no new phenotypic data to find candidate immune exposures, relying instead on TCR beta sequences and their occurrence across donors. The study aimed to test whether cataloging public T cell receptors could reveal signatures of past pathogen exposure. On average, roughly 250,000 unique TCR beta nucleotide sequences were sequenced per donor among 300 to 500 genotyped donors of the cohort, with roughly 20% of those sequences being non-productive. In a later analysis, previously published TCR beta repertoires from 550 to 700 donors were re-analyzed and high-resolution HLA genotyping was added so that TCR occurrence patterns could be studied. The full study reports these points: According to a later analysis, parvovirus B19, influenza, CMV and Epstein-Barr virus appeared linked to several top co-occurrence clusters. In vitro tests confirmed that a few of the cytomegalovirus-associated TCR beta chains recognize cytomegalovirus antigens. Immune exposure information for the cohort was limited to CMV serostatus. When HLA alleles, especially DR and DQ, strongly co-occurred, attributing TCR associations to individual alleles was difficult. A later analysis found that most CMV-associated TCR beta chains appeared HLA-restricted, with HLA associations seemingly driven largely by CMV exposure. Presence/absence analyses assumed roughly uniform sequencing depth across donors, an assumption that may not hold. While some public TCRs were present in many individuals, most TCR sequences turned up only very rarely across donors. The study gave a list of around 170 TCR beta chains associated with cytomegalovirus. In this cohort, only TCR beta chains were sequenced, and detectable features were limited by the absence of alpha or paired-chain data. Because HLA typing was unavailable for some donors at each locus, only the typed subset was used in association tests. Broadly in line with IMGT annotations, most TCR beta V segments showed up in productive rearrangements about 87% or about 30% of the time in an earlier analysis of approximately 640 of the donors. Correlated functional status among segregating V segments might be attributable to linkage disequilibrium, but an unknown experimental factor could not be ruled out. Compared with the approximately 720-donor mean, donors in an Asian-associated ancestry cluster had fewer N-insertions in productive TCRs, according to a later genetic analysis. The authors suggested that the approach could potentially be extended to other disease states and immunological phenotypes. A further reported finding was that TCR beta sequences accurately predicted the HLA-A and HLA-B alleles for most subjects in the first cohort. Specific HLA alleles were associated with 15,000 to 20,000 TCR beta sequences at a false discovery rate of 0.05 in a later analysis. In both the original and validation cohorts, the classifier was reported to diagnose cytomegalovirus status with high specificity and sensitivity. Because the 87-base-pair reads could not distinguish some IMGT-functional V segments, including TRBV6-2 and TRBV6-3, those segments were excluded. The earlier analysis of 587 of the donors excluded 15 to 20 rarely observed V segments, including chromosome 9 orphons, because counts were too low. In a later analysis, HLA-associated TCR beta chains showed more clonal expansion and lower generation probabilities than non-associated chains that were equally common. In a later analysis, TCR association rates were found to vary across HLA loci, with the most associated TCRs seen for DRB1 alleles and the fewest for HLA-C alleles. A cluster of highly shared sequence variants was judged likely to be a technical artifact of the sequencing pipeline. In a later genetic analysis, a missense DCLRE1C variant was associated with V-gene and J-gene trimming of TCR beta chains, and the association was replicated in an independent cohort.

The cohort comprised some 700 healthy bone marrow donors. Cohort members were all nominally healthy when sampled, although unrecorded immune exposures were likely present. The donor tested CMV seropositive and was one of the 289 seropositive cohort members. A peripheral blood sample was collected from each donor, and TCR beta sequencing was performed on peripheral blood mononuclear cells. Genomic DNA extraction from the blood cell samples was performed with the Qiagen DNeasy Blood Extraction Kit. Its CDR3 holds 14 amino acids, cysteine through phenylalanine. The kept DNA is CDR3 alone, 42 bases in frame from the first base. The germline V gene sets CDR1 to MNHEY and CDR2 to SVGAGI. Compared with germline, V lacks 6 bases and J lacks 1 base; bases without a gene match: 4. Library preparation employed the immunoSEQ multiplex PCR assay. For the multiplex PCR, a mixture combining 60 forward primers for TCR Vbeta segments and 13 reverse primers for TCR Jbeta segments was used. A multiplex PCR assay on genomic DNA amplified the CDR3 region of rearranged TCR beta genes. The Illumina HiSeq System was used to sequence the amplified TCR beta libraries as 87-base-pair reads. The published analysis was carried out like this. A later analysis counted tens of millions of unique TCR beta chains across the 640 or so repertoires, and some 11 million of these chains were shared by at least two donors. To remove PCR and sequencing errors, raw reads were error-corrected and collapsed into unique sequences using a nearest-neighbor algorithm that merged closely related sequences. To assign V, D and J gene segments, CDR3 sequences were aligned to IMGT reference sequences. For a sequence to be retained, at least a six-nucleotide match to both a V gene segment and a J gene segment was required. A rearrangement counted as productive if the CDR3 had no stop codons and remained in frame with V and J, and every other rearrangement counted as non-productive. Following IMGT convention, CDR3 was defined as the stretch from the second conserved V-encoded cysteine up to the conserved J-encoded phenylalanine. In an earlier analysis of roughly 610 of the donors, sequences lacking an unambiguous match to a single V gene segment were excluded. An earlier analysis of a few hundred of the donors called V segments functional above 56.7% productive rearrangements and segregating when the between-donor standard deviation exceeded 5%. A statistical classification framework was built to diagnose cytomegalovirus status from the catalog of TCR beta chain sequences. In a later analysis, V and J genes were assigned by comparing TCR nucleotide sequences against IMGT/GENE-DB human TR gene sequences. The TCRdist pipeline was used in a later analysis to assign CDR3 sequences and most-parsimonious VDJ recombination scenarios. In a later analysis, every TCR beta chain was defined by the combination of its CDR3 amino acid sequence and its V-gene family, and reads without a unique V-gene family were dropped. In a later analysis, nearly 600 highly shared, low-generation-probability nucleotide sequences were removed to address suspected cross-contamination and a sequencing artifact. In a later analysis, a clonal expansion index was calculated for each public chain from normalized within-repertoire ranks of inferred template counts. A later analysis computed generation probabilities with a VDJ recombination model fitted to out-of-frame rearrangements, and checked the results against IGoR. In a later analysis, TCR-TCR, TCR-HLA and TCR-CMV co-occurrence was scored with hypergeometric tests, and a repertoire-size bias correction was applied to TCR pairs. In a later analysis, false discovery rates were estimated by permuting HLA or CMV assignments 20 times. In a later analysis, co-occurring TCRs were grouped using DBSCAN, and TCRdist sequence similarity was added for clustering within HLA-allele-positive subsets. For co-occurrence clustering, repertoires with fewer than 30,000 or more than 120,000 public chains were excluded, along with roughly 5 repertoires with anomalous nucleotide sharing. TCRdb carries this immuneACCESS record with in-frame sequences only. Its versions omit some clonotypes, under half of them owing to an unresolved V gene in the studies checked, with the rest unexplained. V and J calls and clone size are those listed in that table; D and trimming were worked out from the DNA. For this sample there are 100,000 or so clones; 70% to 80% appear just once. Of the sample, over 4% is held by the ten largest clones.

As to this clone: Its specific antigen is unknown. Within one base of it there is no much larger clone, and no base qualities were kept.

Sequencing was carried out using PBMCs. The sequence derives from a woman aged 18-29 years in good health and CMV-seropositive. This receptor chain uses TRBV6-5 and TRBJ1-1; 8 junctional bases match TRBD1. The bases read TGTGCCAGCAGAAGGGGACAGGAGAACACTGAAGCTTTCTTT. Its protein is CASRRGQENTEAFF.